The entry that follows covers one T cell receptor (beta chain) sequence. The target antigen is unknown. This entry comes from a study of CXCR3-negative and CXCR3-positive naive CD8 T cells. General study findings and limits: Fresh PBMCs went into most assays, and CXCR3 expression partly declined after cryopreservation. Both naive subsets carried similar amounts of surface CD5, so TCR strength was inferred from TRB CDR3 properties.

The CDR3 has 14 residues. CDR1 SGHDN and CDR2 FVKESK come from the germline V gene. Through 5' RACE with UMI labels, the TRB cDNA libraries were prepared. TCRdb re-called the 5' RACE reads and catalogs CDR3 proteins one per entry, DNA excluded. The sample totals under 30,000 distinct CDR3 sequences; its top ten clones hold about 10%. The receptor's source is a human donor in good health. Some clones in this sample may be carry-over from other donors' samples. The chain recombines TRBV14 with TRBJ1-1. Material: memory CD8+ T cells from blood. The CDR3 spells CASRRTVMNTEAFF.